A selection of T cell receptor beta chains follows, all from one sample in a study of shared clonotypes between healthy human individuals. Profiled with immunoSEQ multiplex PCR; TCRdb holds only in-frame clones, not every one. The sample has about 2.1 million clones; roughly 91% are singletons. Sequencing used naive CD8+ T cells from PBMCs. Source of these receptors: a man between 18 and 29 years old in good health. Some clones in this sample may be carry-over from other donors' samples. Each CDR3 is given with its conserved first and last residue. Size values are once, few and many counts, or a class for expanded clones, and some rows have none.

CDR3aa: CASSPRDGRYEQYF; j_gene: TRBJ2-7; v_gene: TRBV27; abundance: .
CDR3aa: CASSLSPGPYEQYF; j_gene: TRBJ2-7; v_gene: TRBV5-6; abundance: .
CDR3aa: CASSLGGEYQPQHF; j_gene: TRBJ1-5; v_gene: TRBV2; abundance: few
CDR3aa: CASSSISGANVLTF; j_gene: TRBJ2-6; v_gene: TRBV7-3; abundance: .
CDR3aa: CASSQYGQSHNQPQHF; j_gene: TRBJ1-5; v_gene: TRBV5-1; abundance: .
CDR3aa: CASSYSRAGDTQYF; j_gene: TRBJ2-3; v_gene: TRBV6-5; abundance: .
CDR3aa: CASSLLASGTYNEQFF; j_gene: TRBJ2-1; v_gene: TRBV5-1; abundance: .
CDR3aa: CASSLEATGELFF; j_gene: TRBJ2-2; v_gene: TRBV7-9; abundance: .
CDR3aa: CAISESLRAGGADEQFF; j_gene: TRBJ2-1; v_gene: TRBV10-3; abundance: .
CDR3aa: CASAQVGARLDSTGELFF; j_gene: TRBJ2-2; v_gene: TRBV28; abundance: .
CDR3aa: CASSSYSGTGELFF; j_gene: TRBJ2-2; v_gene: TRBV5-1; abundance: .
CDR3aa: CASRLAGYEQYF; j_gene: TRBJ2-7; v_gene: TRBV13; abundance: .
CDR3aa: CASSLGERVGETQYF; j_gene: TRBJ2-5; v_gene: TRBV7-9; abundance: once
CDR3aa: CASSSNRGGEQFF; j_gene: TRBJ2-1; v_gene: TRBV27; abundance: .
CDR3aa: CAISDSRLQGADTQYF; j_gene: TRBJ2-3; v_gene: TRBV10-3; abundance: once
CDR3aa: CASSPRSSRFYNEQFF; j_gene: TRBJ2-1; v_gene: TRBV7-2; abundance: .
CDR3aa: CASRHSGTGNEQYF; j_gene: TRBJ2-7; v_gene: TRBV6-5; abundance: .
CDR3aa: CASRTGGLGYTF; j_gene: TRBJ1-2; v_gene: TRBV11-2; abundance: .
CDR3aa: CASSQEGGGNTEAFF; j_gene: TRBJ1-1; v_gene: TRBV4-1; abundance: once
CDR3aa: CASSLSRARVQETQYF; j_gene: TRBJ2-5; v_gene: TRBV27; abundance: .
CDR3aa: CASRWDRGTEAFF; j_gene: TRBJ1-1; v_gene: TRBV5-6; abundance: .
CDR3aa: CASSKAGRSGNTIYF; j_gene: TRBJ1-3; v_gene: TRBV19; abundance: .
CDR3aa: CASSLGPGNEQFF; j_gene: TRBJ2-1; v_gene: TRBV5-6; abundance: .
CDR3aa: CASSQGRAVISGNTIYF; j_gene: TRBJ1-3; v_gene: TRBV4-1; abundance: .
CDR3aa: CASSPWGDQTYGYTF; j_gene: TRBJ1-2; v_gene: TRBV27; abundance: .
CDR3aa: CASSPDRGNTDTQYF; j_gene: TRBJ2-3; v_gene: TRBV7-2; abundance: .
CDR3aa: CASSYSIGETYNEQFF; j_gene: TRBJ2-1; v_gene: TRBV6-5; abundance: once
CDR3aa: CASSLAPEYGEAFF; j_gene: TRBJ1-1; v_gene: TRBV7-9; abundance: .
CDR3aa: CASSFGQASSYEQYF; j_gene: TRBJ2-7; v_gene: TRBV27; abundance: .
CDR3aa: CASSPPGPPLSYEQYF; j_gene: TRBJ2-7; v_gene: TRBV27; abundance: .
CDR3aa: CASSLAGVGETQYF; j_gene: TRBJ2-5; v_gene: TRBV7-9; abundance: .
CDR3aa: CASSVVVGDGYTF; j_gene: TRBJ1-2; v_gene: TRBV9; abundance: few
CDR3aa: CAISEFNYTDTQYF; j_gene: TRBJ2-3; v_gene: TRBV10-3; abundance: .
CDR3aa: CASSRFASGTKETQYF; j_gene: TRBJ2-5; v_gene: TRBV14; abundance: .
CDR3aa: CATSRDRSSQNEQFF; j_gene: TRBJ2-1; v_gene: TRBV15; abundance: .
CDR3aa: CASSPPSRGEQFF; j_gene: TRBJ2-1; v_gene: TRBV9; abundance: .
CDR3aa: CASSVGMTGDSNYGYTF; j_gene: TRBJ1-2; v_gene: TRBV9; abundance: .
CDR3aa: CAWSLGDRRYYEQYF; j_gene: TRBJ2-7; v_gene: TRBV30; abundance: .
CDR3aa: CASSLDPRLGDSTGQQYF; j_gene: TRBJ2-7; v_gene: TRBV11-2; abundance: .
CDR3aa: CASSRALDTEAFF; j_gene: TRBJ1-1; v_gene: TRBV19; abundance: few
CDR3aa: CASSAGRTYEQYF; j_gene: TRBJ2-7; v_gene: TRBV19; abundance: .
CDR3aa: CSALGAGGYTF; j_gene: TRBJ1-2; v_gene: TRBV29-1; abundance: few
CDR3aa: CASSLAILAGAPGDTQYF; j_gene: TRBJ2-3; v_gene: TRBV7-2; abundance: .
CDR3aa: CASSGGMDTQCF; j_gene: TRBJ2-3; v_gene: TRBV7-6; abundance: .
CDR3aa: CASSMGLAFSETQYF; j_gene: TRBJ2-5; v_gene: TRBV19; abundance: .
CDR3aa: CASKDPRGMNTEAFF; j_gene: TRBJ1-1; v_gene: TRBV9; abundance: .
CDR3aa: CASSPDGGDTEAFF; j_gene: TRBJ1-1; v_gene: TRBV4-3; abundance: once
CDR3aa: CASSFGTDGYTF; j_gene: TRBJ1-2; v_gene: TRBV7-9; abundance: .
CDR3aa: CASSPEGYSTGELFF; j_gene: TRBJ2-2; v_gene: TRBV9; abundance: .
CDR3aa: CASGGQGTYNEQFF; j_gene: TRBJ2-1; v_gene: TRBV11-2; abundance: .
CDR3aa: CAISGGIAGVHEQFF; j_gene: TRBJ2-1; v_gene: TRBV10-3; abundance: .
CDR3aa: CASKVQSSLEQYF; j_gene: TRBJ2-7; v_gene: TRBV6-1; abundance: .
CDR3aa: CASSHPGTGASRNEQYF; j_gene: TRBJ2-7; v_gene: TRBV4-1; abundance: .
CDR3aa: CASSQERGYTDTQYF; j_gene: TRBJ2-3; v_gene: TRBV4-3; abundance: .
CDR3aa: CASSEWDRSTDTQYF; j_gene: TRBJ2-3; v_gene: TRBV9; abundance: .